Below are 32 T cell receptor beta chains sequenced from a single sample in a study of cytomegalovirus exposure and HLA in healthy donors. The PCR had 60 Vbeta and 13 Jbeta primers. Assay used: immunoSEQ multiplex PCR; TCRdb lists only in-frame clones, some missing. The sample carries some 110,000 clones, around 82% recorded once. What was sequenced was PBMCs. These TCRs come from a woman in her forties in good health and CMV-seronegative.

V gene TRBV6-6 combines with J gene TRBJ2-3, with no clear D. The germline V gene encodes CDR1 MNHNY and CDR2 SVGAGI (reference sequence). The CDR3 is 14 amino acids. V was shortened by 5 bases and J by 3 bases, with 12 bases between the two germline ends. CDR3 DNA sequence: TGTGCCAGCAGTCCTATTCGTCCGACAGATACGCAGTATTTT. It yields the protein CASSPIRPTDTQYF.

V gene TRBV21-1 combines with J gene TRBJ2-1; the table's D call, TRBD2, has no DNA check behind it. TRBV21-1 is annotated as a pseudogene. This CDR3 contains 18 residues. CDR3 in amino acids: CASSKRGRGSNSYNEQFF. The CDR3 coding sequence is TGTGCCAGCAGCAAGCGGGGTCGGGGTAGTAACTCCTACAATGAGCAGTTCTTC.

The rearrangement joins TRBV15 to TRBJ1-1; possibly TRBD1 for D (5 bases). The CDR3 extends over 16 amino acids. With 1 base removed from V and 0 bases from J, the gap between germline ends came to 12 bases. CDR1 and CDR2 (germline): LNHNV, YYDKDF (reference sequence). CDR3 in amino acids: CATSRGDNRMNTEAFF. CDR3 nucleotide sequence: TGTGCCACCAGCAGAGGAGATAACAGGATGAACACTGAAGCTTTCTTT.

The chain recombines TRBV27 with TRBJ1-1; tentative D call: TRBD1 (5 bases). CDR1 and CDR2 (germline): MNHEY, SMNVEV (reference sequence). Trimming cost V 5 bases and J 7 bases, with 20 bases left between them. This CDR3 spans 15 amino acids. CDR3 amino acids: CASSLGGGTWDEAFF. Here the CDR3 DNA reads TGTGCCAGCAGTCTTGGGGGAGGGACTTGGGATGAAGCTTTCTTT.

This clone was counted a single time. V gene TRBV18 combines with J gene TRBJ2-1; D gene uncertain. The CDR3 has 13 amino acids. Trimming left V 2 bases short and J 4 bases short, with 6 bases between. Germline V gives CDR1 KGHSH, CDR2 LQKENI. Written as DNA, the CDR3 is TGTGCCAGCTCACCAGTCCCATACAATGAGCAGTTCTTC. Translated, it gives CASSPVPYNEQFF.

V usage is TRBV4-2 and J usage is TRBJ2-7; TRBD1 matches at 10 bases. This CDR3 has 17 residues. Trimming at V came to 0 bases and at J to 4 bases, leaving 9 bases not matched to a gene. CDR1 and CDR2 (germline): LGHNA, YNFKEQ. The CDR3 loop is CASSQDLGDRGNYEQYF. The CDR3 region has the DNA TGTGCCAGCAGCCAAGATTTAGGGGACAGGGGAAATTACGAGCAGTACTTC.

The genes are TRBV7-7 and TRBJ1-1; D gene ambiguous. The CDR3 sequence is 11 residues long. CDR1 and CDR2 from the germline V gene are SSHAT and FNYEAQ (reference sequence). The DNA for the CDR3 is TGTGCTAGCCGTACCACAATTGAAGCTTTCTTT. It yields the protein CASRTTIEAFF.

CDR3 residues: CASSLKGALAGEDYEQYF. DNA of the CDR3: TGTGCCAGCAGTTTAAAAGGTGCACTAGCGGGAGAAGACTACGAGCAGTACTTC. The chain joins TRBV27 to TRBJ2-7, with 11 positions matching TRBD2. The CDR3 is 18 residues long. J lost 3 bases, V lost 2 bases, and 12 bases had no gene match. In germline, CDR1 is MNHEY, CDR2 SMNVEV (reference sequence).

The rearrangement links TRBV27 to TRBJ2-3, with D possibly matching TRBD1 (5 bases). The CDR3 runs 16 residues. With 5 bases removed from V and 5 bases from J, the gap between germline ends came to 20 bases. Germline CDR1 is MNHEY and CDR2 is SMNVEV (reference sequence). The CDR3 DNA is TGTGCCAGCAGTCGCAGGGCCACGTCGGTGATAGATACGCAGTATTTT. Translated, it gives CASSRRATSVIDTQYF.

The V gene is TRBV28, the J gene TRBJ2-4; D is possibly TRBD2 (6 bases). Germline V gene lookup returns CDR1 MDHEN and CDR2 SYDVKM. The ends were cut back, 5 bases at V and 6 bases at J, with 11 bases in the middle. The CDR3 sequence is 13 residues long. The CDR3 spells CASSLGTANIQYF. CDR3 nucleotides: TGTGCCAGCAGTCTCGGGACTGCAAACATTCAGTACTTC.

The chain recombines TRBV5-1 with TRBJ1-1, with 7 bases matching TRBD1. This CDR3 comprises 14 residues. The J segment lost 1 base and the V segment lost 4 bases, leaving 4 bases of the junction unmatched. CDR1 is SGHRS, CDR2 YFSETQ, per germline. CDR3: CASSRGQSNTEAFF. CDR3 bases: TGCGCCAGCAGCCGGGGACAGTCGAACACTGAAGCTTTCTTT. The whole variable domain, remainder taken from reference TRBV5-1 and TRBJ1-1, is KAGVTQTPRYLIKTRGQQVTLSCSPISGHRSVSWYQQTPGQGLQFLFEYFSETQRNKGNFPGRFSGRQFSNSRSEMNVSTLELGDSALYLCASSRGQSNTEAFFGQGTRLTVV.

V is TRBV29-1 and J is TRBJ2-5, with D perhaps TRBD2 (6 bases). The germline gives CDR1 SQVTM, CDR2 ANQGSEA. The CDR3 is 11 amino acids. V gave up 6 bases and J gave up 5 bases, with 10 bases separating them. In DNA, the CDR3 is TGCAGCGTGGGGGGACGGGAGACCCAGTACTTC. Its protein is CSVGGRETQYF.

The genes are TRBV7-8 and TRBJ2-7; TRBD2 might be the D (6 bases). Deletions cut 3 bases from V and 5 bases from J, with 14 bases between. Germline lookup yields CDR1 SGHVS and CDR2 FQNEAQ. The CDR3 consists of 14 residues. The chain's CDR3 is CASSFSRGSHEQYF. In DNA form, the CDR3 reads TGTGCCAGCAGCTTTAGCCGGGGGTCCCACGAGCAGTACTTC.

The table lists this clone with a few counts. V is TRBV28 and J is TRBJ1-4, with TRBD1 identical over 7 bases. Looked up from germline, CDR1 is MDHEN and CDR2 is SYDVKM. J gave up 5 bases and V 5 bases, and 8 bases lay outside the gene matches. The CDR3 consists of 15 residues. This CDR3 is CASSPTGALNEKLFF. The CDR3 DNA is TGTGCCAGCAGTCCCACAGGGGCCCTAAATGAAAAACTGTTTTTT.

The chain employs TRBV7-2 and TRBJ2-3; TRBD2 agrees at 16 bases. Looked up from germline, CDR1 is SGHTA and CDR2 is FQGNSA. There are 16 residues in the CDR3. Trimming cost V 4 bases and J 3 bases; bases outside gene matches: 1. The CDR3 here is CASSWGLAGGTDTQYF. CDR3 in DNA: TGTGCCAGCAGCTGGGGACTAGCGGGAGGGACAGATACGCAGTATTTT. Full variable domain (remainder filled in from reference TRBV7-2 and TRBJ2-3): GAGVSQSPSNKVTEKGKDVELRCDPISGHTALYWYRQSLGQGLEFLIYFQGNSAPDKSGLPSDRFSAERTGGSVSTLTIQRTQQEDSAVYLCASSWGLAGGTDTQYFGPGTRLTVL.

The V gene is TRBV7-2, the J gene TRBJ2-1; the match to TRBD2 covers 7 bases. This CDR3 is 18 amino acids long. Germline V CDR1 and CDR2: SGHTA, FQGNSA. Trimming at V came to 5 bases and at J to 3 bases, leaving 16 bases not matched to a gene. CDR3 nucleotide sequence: TGTGCCAGCAGCCCCCGGGTAAAGGTTCTAGCGGACTACAATGAGCAGTTCTTC. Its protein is CASSPRVKVLADYNEQFF.

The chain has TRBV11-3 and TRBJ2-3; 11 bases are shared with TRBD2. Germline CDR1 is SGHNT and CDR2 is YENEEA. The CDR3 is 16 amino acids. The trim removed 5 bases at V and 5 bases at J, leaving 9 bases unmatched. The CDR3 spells CASSQGTSGGQDTQYF. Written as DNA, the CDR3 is TGTGCCAGCAGCCAGGGGACTAGCGGAGGGCAAGATACGCAGTATTTT. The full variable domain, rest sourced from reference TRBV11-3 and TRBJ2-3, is EAGVVQSPRYKIIEKKQPVAFWCNPISGHNTLYWYLQNLGQGPELLIRYENEEAVDDSQLPKDRFSAERLKGVDSTLKIQPAELGDSAVYLCASSQGTSGGQDTQYFGPGTRLTVL.

CDR3 region: CAISESQGATNEQFF. CDR3 nucleotide sequence: TGTGCCATCAGTGAGTCGCAGGGTGCTACCAATGAGCAGTTCTTC. The V call is TRBV10-3, the J call TRBJ2-1, with D perhaps matching TRBD1 (5 bases). V lost 0 bases, J lost 6 bases, and 12 bases lay in between. The CDR3 spans 15 residues. Germline V gives CDR1 ENHRY, CDR2 SYGVKD.

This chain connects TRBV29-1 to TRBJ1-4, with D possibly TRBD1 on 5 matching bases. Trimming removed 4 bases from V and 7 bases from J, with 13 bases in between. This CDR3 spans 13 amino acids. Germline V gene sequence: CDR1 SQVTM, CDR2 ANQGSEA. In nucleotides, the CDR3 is TGCAGCGTTGGACGCGGGGGAGGTGAAAAACTGTTTTTT. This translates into CSVGRGGGEKLFF.

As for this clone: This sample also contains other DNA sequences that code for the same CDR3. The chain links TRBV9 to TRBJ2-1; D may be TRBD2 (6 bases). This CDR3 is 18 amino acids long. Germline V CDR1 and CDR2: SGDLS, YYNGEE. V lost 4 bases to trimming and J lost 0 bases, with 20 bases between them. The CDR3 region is CASSPSGSNIRSYNEQFF. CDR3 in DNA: TGTGCCAGCAGCCCGTCCGGGAGTAATATCCGCTCCTACAATGAGCAGTTCTTC.

CDR3 in DNA: TGTGCCAGCTCAATTACGGGATTGGGAAATGAAAAACTGTTTTTT. Translated: CASSITGLGNEKLFF. The chain combines TRBV18 with TRBJ1-4, with no clear D. The V gene's germline CDR1 is KGHSH and CDR2 LQKENI. V lost 5 bases to trimming and J lost 5 bases, with 15 bases between them. The CDR3 consists of 15 residues.

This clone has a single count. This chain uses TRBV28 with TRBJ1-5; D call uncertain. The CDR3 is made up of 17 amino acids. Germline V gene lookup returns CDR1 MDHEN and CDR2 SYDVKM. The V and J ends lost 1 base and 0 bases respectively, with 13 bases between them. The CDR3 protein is CASSLYTEIYSNQPQHF. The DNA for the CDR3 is TGTGCCAGCAGTTTATATACAGAGATCTATAGCAATCAGCCCCAGCATTTT.

The CDR3 sequence: CASSLEFQETQYF. DNA for the CDR3: TGTGCCAGCTCACTCGAGTTCCAAGAGACCCAGTACTTC. The rearrangement links TRBV18 to TRBJ2-5; D uncertain. Looked up from germline, CDR1 is KGHSH and CDR2 is LQKENI. The CDR3 runs 13 residues. V lost 4 bases and J lost 1, with 7 bases in between.

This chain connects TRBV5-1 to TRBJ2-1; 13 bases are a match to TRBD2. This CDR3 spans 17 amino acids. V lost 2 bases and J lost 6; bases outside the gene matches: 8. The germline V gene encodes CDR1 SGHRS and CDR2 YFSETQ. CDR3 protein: CASSLTSGRASGNEQFF. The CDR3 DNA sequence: TGCGCCAGCAGCTTAACTAGCGGGAGGGCCTCGGGCAATGAGCAGTTCTTC.

The CDR3 loop is CSVDGAAQETQYF. The CDR3, as DNA: TGCAGCGTTGATGGAGCTGCGCAAGAGACCCAGTACTTC. V gene TRBV29-1 combines with J gene TRBJ2-5, with D unresolved. CDR1 and CDR2 from the germline V gene are SQVTM and ANQGSEA. V lost 3 bases, J lost 2 bases, and 10 bases lay in between. CDR3 size: 13 residues.

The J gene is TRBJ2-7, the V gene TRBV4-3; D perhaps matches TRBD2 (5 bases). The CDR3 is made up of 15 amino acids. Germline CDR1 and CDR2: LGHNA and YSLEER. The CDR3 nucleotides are TGCGCAAAAACTACCCGGGGTCGACTTTCCTACGAGCAGTACTTC. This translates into CAKTTRGRLSYEQYF.

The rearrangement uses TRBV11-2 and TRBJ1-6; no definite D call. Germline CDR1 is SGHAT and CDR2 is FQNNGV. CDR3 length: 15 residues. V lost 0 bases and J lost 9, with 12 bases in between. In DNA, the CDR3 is TGTGCCAGCAGCTTAGACATCTACCGAATTTCACCCCTCCACTTT. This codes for CASSLDIYRISPLHF.

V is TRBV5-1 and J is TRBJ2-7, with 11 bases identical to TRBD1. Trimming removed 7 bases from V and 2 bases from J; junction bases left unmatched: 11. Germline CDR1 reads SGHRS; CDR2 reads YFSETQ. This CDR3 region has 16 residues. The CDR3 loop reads CASAPGQGGPPYEQYF. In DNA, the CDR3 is TGCGCCAGCGCCCCGGGACAGGGGGGTCCTCCCTACGAGCAGTACTTC.

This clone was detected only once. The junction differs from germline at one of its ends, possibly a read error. CDR3 in amino acids: CANSPIGGGGSYEQYF. The CDR3 DNA is TGCGCCAACAGCCCGATTGGCGGCGGGGGCTCCTACGAGCAGTACTTC. The chain recombines TRBV4-1 with TRBJ2-7; 7 nucleotides align to TRBD2. Looked up from germline, CDR1 is MGHRA and CDR2 is YSYEKL. The CDR3 runs 16 residues.

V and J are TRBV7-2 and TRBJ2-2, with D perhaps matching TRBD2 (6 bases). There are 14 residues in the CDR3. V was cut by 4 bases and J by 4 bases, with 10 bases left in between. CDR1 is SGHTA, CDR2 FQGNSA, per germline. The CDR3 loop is CASSWDSSTGELFF. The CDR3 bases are TGTGCCAGCAGCTGGGACTCTAGCACCGGGGAGCTGTTTTTT. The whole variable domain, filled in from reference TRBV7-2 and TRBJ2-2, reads GAGVSQSPSNKVTEKGKDVELRCDPISGHTALYWYRQSLGQGLEFLIYFQGNSAPDKSGLPSDRFSAERTGGSVSTLTIQRTQQEDSAVYLCASSWDSSTGELFFGEGSRLTVL.

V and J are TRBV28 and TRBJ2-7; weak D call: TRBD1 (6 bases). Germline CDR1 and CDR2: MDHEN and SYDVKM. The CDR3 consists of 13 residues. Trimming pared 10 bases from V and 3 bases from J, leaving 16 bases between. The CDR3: CATQGTPSYEQYF. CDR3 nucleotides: TGTGCCACACAAGGGACACCTAGCTACGAGCAGTACTTC.

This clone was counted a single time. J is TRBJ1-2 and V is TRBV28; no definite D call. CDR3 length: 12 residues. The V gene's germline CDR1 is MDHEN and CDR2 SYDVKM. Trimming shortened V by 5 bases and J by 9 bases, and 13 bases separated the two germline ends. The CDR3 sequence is CASSPRGGRYTF. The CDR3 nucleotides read TGTGCCAGCAGTCCCCGGGGAGGGCGCTACACCTTC.